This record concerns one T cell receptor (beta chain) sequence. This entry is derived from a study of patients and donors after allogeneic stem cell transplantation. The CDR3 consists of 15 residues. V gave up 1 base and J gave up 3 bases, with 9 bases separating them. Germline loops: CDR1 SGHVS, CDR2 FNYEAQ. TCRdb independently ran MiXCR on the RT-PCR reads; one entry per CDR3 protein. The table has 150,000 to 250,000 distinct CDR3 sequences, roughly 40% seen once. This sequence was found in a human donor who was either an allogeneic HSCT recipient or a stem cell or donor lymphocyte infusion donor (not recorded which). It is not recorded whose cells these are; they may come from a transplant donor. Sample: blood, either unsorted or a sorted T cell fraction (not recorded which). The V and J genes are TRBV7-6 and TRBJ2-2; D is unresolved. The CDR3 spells CASSLDWAYTGELFF. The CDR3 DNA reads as TGTGCCAGCAGCTTAGATTGGGCGTACACCGGGGAGCTGTTTTTT. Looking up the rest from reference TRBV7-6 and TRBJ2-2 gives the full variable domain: GAGVSQSPRYKVTKRGQDVALRCDPISGHVSLYWYRQALGQGPEFLTYFNYEAQQDKSGLPNDRFSAERPEGSISTLTIQRTEQRDSAMYRCASSLDWAYTGELFFGEGSRLTVL.